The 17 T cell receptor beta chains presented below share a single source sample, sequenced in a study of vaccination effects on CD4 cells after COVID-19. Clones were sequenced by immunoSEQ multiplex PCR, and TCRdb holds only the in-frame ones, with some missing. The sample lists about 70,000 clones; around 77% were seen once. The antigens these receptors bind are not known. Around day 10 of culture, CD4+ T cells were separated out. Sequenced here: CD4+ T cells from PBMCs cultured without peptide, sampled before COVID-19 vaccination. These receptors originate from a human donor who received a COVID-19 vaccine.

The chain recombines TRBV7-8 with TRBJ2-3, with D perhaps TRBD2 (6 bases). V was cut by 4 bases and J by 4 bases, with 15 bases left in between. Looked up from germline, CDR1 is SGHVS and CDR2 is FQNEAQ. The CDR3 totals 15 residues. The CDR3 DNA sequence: TGTGCCAGCAGCTCAGGACTATTCGGGGCAGATACGCAGTATTTT. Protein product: CASSSGLFGADTQYF.

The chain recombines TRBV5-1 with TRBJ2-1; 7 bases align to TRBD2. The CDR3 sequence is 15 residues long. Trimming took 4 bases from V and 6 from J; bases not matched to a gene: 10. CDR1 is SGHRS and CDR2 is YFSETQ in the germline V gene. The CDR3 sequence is CASSLGSGDVNEQFF. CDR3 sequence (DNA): TGCGCCAGCAGCCTCGGAAGCGGGGACGTCAATGAGCAGTTCTTC.

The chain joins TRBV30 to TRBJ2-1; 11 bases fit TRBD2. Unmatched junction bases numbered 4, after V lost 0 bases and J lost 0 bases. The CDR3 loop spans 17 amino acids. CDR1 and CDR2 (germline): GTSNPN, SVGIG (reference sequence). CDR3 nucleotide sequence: TGTGCCTGGAGTGTACTAACTAGCGGGAGCTCCTACAATGAGCAGTTCTTC. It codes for CAWSVLTSGSSYNEQFF.

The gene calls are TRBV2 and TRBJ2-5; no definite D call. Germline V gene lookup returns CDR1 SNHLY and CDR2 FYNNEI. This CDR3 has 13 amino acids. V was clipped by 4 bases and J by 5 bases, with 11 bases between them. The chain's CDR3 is CASSARVGETQYF. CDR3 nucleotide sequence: TGTGCCAGCAGTGCAAGGGTAGGGGAGACCCAGTACTTC.

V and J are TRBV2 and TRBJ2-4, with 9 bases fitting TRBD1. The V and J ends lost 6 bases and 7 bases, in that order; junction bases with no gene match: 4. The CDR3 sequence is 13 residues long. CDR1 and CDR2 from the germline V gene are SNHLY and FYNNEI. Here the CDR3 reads CASSRQGGNIQYF. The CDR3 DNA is TGTGCCAGCAGCCGACAGGGGGGGAACATTCAGTACTTC.

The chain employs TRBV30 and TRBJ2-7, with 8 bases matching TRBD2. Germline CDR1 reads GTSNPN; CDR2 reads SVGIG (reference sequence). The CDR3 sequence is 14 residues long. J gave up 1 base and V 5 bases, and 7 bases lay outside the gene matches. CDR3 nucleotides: TGTGCCTGGGGGACGGGACTAGGTTCCTACGAGCAGTACGTC. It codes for CAWGTGLGSYEQYV.

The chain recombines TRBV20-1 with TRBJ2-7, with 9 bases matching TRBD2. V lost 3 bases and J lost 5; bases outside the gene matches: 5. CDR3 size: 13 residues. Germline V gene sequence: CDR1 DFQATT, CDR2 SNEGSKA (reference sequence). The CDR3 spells CSASSGGSDEQYV. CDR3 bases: TGCAGTGCTAGTAGCGGGGGCTCGGACGAGCAGTACGTC.

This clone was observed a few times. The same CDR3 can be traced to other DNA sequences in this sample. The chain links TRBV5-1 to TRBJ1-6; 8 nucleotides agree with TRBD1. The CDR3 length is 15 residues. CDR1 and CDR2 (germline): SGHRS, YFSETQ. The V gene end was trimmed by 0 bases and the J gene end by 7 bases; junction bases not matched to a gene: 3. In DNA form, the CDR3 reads TGCGCCAGCAGCTTGGTAGGGGACAGGAATTCACCCCTCCACTTT. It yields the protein CASSLVGDRNSPLHF.

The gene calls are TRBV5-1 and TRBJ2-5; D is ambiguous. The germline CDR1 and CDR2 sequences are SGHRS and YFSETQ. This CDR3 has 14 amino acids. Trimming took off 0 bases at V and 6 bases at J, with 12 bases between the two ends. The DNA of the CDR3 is TGCGCCAGCAGCTTGGGAAGCCCGCGTCAGACCCAGTACTTC. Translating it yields CASSLGSPRQTQYF. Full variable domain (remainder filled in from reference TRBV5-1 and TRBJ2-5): KAGVTQTPRYLIKTRGQQVTLSCSPISGHRSVSWYQQTPGQGLQFLFEYFSETQRNKGNFPGRFSGRQFSNSRSEMNVSTLELGDSALYLCASSLGSPRQTQYFGPGTRLLVL.

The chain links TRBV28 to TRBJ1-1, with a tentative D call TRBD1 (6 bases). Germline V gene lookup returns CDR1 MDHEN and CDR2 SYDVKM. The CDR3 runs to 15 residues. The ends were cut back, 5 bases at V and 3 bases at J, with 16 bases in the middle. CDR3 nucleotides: TGTGCCAGCAGTAACTTACAGGGTGGGTACACTGAAGCTTTCTTT. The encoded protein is CASSNLQGGYTEAFF.

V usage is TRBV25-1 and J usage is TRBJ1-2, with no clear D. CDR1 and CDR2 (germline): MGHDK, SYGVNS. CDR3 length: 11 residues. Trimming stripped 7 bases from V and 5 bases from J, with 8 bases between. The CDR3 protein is CASKRYYGYTF. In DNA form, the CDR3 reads TGTGCCAGCAAGAGGTATTATGGCTACACCTTC.

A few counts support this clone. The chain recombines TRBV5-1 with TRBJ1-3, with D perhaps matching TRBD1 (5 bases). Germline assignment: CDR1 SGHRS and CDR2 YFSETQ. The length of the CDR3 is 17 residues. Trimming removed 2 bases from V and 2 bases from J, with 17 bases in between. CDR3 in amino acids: CASSFTLRDPTGNTIYF. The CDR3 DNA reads TGCGCCAGCAGCTTTACACTCCGGGACCCAACTGGAAACACCATATATTTT.

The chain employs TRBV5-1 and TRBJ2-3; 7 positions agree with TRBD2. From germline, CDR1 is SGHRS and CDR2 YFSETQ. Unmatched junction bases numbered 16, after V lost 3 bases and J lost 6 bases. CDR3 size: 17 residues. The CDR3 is CASSSPSLGGGGDTQYF. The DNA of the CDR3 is TGCGCCAGCAGCTCCCCCTCTCTTGGCGGGGGAGGGGATACGCAGTATTTT.

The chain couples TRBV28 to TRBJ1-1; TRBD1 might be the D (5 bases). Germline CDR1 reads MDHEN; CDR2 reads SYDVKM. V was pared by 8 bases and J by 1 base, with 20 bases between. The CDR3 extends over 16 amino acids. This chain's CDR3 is CASPRDRAGTNTEAFF. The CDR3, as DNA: TGTGCCAGCCCCAGGGACCGCGCGGGTACGAACACTGAAGCTTTCTTT.

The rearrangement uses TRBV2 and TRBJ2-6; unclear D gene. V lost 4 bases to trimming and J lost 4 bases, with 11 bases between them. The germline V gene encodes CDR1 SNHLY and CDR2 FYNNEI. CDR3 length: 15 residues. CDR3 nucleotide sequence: TGTGCCAGCAGTGCCACTCGTGGAGGGGCCAACGTCCTGACTTTC. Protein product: CASSATRGGANVLTF.

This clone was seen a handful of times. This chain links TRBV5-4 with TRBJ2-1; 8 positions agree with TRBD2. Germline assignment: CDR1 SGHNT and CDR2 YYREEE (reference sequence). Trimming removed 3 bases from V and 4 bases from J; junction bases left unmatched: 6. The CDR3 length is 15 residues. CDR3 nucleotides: TGTGCCAGCAGCTCACGCGGGGGGTTGTACAATGAGCAGTTCTTC. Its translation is CASSSRGGLYNEQFF.

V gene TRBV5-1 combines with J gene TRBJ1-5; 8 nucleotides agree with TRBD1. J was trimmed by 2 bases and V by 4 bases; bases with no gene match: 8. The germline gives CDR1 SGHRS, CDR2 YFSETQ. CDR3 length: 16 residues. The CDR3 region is CASSPQDRVGNQPQHF. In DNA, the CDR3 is TGCGCCAGCAGCCCACAGGACAGGGTGGGCAATCAGCCCCAGCATTTT.